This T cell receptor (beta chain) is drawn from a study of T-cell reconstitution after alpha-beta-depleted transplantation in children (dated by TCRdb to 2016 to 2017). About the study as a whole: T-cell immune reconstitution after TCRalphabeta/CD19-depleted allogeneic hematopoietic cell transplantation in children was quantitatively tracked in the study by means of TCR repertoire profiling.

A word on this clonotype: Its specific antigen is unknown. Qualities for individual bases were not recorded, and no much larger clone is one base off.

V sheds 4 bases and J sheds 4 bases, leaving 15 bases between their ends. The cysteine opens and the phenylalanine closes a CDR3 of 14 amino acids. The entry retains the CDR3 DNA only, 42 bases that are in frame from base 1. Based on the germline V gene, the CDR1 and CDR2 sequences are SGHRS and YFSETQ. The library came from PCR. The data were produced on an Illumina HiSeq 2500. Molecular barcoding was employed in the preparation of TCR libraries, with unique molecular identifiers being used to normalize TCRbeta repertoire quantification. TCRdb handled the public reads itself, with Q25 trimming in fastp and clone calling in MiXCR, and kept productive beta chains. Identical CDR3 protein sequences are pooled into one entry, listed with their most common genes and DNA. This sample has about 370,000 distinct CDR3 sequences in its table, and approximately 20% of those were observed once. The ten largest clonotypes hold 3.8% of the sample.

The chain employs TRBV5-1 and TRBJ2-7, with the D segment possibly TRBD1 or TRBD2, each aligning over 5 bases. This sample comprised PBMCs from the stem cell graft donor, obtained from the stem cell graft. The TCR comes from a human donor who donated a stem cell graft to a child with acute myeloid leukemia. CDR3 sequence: CASSTGTNGYEQYF. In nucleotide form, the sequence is TGCGCCAGCAGCACCGGGACGAATGGTTACGAGCAGTACTTC. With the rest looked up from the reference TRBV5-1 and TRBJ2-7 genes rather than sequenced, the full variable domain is KAGVTQTPRYLIKTRGQQVTLSCSPISGHRSVSWYQQTPGQGLQFLFEYFSETQRNKGNFPGRFSGRQFSNSRSEMNVSTLELGDSALYLCASSTGTNGYEQYFGPGTRLTVT.